Listed here are 5 T cell receptor beta chains from one sample, sequenced in a study of vaccination effects on CD4 cells after COVID-19. Antigen-specific CD4+ T cells were expanded with viral peptide pools in the ViraFEST assay before sequencing. CD4+ T cell isolation took place after about nine days of culture. The person's infection with SARS-CoV-2, confirmed by PCR, took place between March and December 2020. Assay used: immunoSEQ multiplex PCR; TCRdb lists only in-frame clones, some missing. The repertoire holds tens of thousands of clones, with approximately 62% as singletons. The antigens of these receptors remain unknown. This specimen was CD4+ T cells from PBMCs cultured with SARS-CoV-2 spike peptides, taken before COVID-19 vaccination. These receptors were obtained from a human donor who had a prior SARS-CoV-2 infection.

This chain uses TRBV7-2 with TRBJ1-1, with D unresolved. CDR3 length equals 13 residues. CDR1 SGHTA and CDR2 FQGNSA come from the germline V gene. V was shortened by 5 bases and J by 6 bases, with 13 bases between the two germline ends. This CDR3 is CASSREREAEAFF. The CDR3 coding sequence is TGTGCCAGCAGCCGAGAAAGGGAGGCTGAAGCTTTCTTT.

The chain has TRBV27 and TRBJ1-4; D might be TRBD1 (5 bases). The CDR3 runs 14 residues. Germline assignment: CDR1 MNHEY and CDR2 SMNVEV (reference sequence). Trimming took off 4 bases at V and 9 bases at J, with 15 bases between the two ends. The CDR3: CASSSSWGDKKLFF. The CDR3 DNA sequence: TGTGCCAGCAGTTCCTCATGGGGGGATAAAAAACTGTTTTTT.

The CDR3 DNA sequence: TGTGCCACCCAGCGGGGTCCCGGAGGGGAGACCCAGTACTTC. It is translated as CATQRGPGGETQYF. This chain uses TRBV6-5 with TRBJ2-5, with TRBD2 matching over 7 bases. Germline V gene data show CDR1 as MNHEY and CDR2 as SVGAGI. This CDR3 comprises 14 residues. V lost 10 bases to trimming and J lost 5 bases; unmatched junction nucleotides: 13.

The rearrangement links TRBV18 to TRBJ2-7; D not resolved. This CDR3 comprises 14 residues. V lost 5 bases and J 7 bases, leaving 18 bases between the germline ends. Germline values: CDR1 KGHSH, CDR2 LQKENI. The CDR3 here is CASSSSGRVGEQYF. The CDR3, as DNA: TGTGCCAGCTCATCCTCGGGCCGGGTGGGAGAGCAGTACTTC.

This clone has only a few counts. This rearrangement joins TRBV15 to TRBJ2-2; 15 positions agree with TRBD2. After removal of 3 bases from V and 1 base from J, the junction contained 9 bases not matched to a gene. Germline V gene data show CDR1 as LNHNV and CDR2 as YYDKDF (reference sequence). This CDR3 has 20 amino acids. The CDR3 coding sequence is TGTGCCACCAGCAGGGCCCCGGGACTAGCGGGGGGCTTGAACACCGGGGAGCTGTTTTTT. Translating gives CATSRAPGLAGGLNTGELFF. The full variable domain, its missing parts supplied by reference TRBV15 and TRBJ2-2, is DAMVIQNPRYQVTQFGKPVTLSCSQTLNHNVMYWYQQKSSQAPKLLFHYYDKDFNNEADTPDNFQSRRPNTSFCFLDIRSPGLGDTAMYLCATSRAPGLAGGLNTGELFFGEGSRLTVL.